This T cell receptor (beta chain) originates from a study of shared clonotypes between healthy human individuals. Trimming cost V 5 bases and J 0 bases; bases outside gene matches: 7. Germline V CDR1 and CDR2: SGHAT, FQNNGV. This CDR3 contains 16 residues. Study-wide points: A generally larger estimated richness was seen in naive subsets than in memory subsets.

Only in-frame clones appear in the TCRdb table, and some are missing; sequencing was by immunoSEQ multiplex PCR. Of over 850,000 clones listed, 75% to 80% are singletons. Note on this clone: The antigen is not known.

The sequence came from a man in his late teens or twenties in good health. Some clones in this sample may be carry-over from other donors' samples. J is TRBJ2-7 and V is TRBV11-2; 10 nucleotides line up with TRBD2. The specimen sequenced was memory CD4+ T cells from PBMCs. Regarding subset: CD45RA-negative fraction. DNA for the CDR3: TGTGCCAGCAGCCAAGGACTAGCGGCTTCCTCCTACGAGCAGTACTTC. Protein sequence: CASSQGLAASSYEQYF.